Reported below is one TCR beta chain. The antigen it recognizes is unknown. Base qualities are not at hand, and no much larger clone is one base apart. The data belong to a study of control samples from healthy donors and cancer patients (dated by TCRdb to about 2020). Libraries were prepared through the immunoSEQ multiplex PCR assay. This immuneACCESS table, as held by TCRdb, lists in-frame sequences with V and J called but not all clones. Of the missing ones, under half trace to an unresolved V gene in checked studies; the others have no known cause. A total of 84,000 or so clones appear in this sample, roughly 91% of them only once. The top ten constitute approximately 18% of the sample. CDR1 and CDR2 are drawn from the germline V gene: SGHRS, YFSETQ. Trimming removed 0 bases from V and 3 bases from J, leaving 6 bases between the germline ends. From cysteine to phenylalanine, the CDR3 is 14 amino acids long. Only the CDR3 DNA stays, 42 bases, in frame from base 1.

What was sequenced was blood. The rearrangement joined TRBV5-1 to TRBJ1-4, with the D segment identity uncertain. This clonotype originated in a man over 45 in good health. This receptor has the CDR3 CASSLDVANEKLFF. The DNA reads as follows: TGCGCCAGCAGCTTGGACGTCGCTAATGAAAAACTGTTTTTT.